Presented here are 12 T cell receptor beta chains from one specimen sequenced in a study of OX40 agonist ivuxolimab in advanced cancers. Only in-frame clones appear in the TCRdb table, and some are missing; sequencing was by immunoSEQ multiplex PCR. The data show about 47,000 clones, with 85% to 90% seen just once and less than 9.5% held by the top ten. Specimen: CD4+ or CD8+ T cells sorted from blood, collected in a trial of the OX40 agonist ivuxolimab. Receptors were obtained from an adult with an advanced solid tumor such as melanoma, head and neck, liver or kidney cancer.

The chain employs TRBV19 and TRBJ2-3; 12 bases are a match to TRBD1. This CDR3 is 16 amino acids long. From germline, CDR1 is LNHDA and CDR2 SQIVND (reference sequence). Trimming took 2 bases from V and 6 from J; bases not matched to a gene: 6. The CDR3 reads CASSIRGTGGADTQYF. In DNA form, the CDR3 reads TGTGCCAGTAGTATAAGGGGGACAGGGGGCGCGGATACGCAGTATTTT. Complete variable domain (other parts from reference TRBV19 and TRBJ2-3): DGGITQSPKYLFRKEGQNVTLSCEQNLNHDAMYWYRQDPGQGLRLIYYSQIVNDFQKGDIAEGYSVSREKKESFPLTVTSAQKNPTAFYLCASSIRGTGGADTQYFGPGTRLTVL.

CDR3 amino acids: CASSLEAALSEQYF. CDR3 in DNA: TGCGCCAGCAGCTTGGAGGCAGCTTTAAGCGAGCAGTACTTC. This rearrangement joins TRBV5-1 to TRBJ2-7; D remains unclear. V was trimmed by 0 bases and J by 6 bases, leaving 13 bases between them. There are 14 residues in the CDR3. Per germline, CDR1 SGHRS and CDR2 YFSETQ. Complete variable domain (other parts from reference TRBV5-1 and TRBJ2-7): KAGVTQTPRYLIKTRGQQVTLSCSPISGHRSVSWYQQTPGQGLQFLFEYFSETQRNKGNFPGRFSGRQFSNSRSEMNVSTLELGDSALYLCASSLEAALSEQYFGPGTRLTVT.

The chain recombines TRBV18 with TRBJ2-1; possibly TRBD1 for D (7 bases). The CDR3 covers 13 residues. V was shortened by 5 bases and J by 9 bases, with 14 bases between the two germline ends. Germline CDR1 and CDR2: KGHSH and LQKENI. The CDR3 reads CASSFTGEAEQFF. CDR3 nucleotide sequence: TGTGCCAGCTCATTTACAGGGGAGGCTGAGCAGTTCTTC. Drawing the rest from reference TRBV18 and TRBJ2-1, the complete variable domain is NAGVMQNPRHLVRRRGQEARLRCSPMKGHSHVYWYRQLPEEGLKFMVYLQKENIIDESGMPKERFSAEFPKEGPSILRIQQVVRGDSAAYFCASSFTGEAEQFFGPGTRLTVL.

The gene calls are TRBV2 and TRBJ2-7; 8 nucleotides agree with TRBD1. V shed 4 bases, J shed 0 bases, and the junction held 2 bases outside the gene matches. The CDR3 is made up of 14 amino acids. Per the germline V gene, CDR1 is SNHLY and CDR2 is FYNNEI. In nucleotides, the CDR3 is TGTGCCAGCAGTGTCGGGACAGGCTCCTACGAGCAGTACTTC. Its translation: CASSVGTGSYEQYF. The complete variable domain, with remaining parts taken from reference TRBV2 and TRBJ2-7, reads EPEVTQTPSHQVTQMGQEVILRCVPISNHLYFYWYRQILGQKVEFLVSFYNNEISEKSEIFDDQFSVERPDGSNFTLKIRSTKLEDSAMYFCASSVGTGSYEQYFGPGTRLTVT.

The chain is built from TRBV11-2 and TRBJ2-1, with D uncertain. This CDR3 contains 9 residues. Trimming left V 5 bases short and J 15 bases short, with 8 bases between. CDR1 is SGHAT and CDR2 is FQNNGV in the germline V gene. CDR3 protein: CASSPEWFF. The CDR3 coding sequence is TGTGCCAGCAGCCCCGAGTGGTTCTTC.

The chain links TRBV7-9 to TRBJ2-3; D possibly corresponds to TRBD1 (5 bases). The CDR3 contains 12 residues. Trimming pared 6 bases from V and 4 bases from J, leaving 8 bases between. The germline V gene has CDR1 SEHNR and CDR2 FQNEAQ (reference sequence). DNA of the CDR3: TGTGCCAGCAGTCTGACAGCAGATACGCAGTATTTT. Its protein product is CASSLTADTQYF.

The chain joins TRBV29-1 to TRBJ1-1, with a tentative D call TRBD1 (6 bases). Germline CDR1 and CDR2: SQVTM and ANQGSEA. The CDR3 contains 12 residues. Between the trimmed V and J ends, which lost 3 bases and 4 bases, there was a span of 9 bases. DNA for the CDR3: TGCAGCGTTGACAGAGGGGGCACTGAAGCTTTCTTT. Its translation is CSVDRGGTEAFF. Full variable domain (remainder filled in from reference TRBV29-1 and TRBJ1-1): SAVISQKPSRDICQRGTSLTIQCQVDSQVTMMFWYRQQPGQSLTLIATANQGSEATYESGFVIDKFPISRPNLTFSTLTVSNMSPEDSSIYLCSVDRGGTEAFFGQGTRLTVV.

The DNA of the CDR3 is TGTGCCTGGAGTACGGACACCGCTGGAAACACCATATATTTT. Its protein is CAWSTDTAGNTIYF. The chain carries TRBV30 and TRBJ1-3, with TRBD1 as a possible D gene (5 bases). Looked up from germline, CDR1 is GTSNPN and CDR2 is SVGIG (reference sequence). V shed 2 bases and J shed 2 bases, with 10 bases lying between them. The CDR3 has 14 amino acids. The whole variable domain, remainder taken from reference TRBV30 and TRBJ1-3, is SQTIHQWPATLVQPVGSPLSLECTVEGTSNPNLYWYRQAAGRGLQLLFYSVGIGQISSEVPQNLSASRPQDRQFILSSKKLLLSDSGFYLCAWSTDTAGNTIYFGEGSWLTVV.

The genes are TRBV5-1 and TRBJ2-6, with D maybe TRBD2 (6 bases). V was shortened by 5 bases and J by 0 bases, with 9 bases between the two germline ends. This CDR3 contains 15 residues. Germline CDR1 reads SGHRS; CDR2 reads YFSETQ. CDR3 sequence reads: CASRAGGSGANVLTF. The CDR3 region has the DNA TGCGCCAGCAGGGCCGGGGGCTCTGGGGCCAACGTCCTGACTTTC.

This clone came up a few times. The chain employs TRBV5-1 and TRBJ1-1, with D hard to call. Germline CDR1 SGHRS, CDR2 YFSETQ. The CDR3 extends over 15 amino acids. Trimming removed 4 bases at V and 5 bases at J, with 18 bases between. CDR3 amino acids: CASSRPRGSSTEAFF. In DNA form, the CDR3 reads TGCGCCAGCAGCCGGCCCCGGGGTTCTAGTACTGAAGCTTTCTTT. The entire variable domain, with the rest obtained from reference TRBV5-1 and TRBJ1-1, is as follows: KAGVTQTPRYLIKTRGQQVTLSCSPISGHRSVSWYQQTPGQGLQFLFEYFSETQRNKGNFPGRFSGRQFSNSRSEMNVSTLELGDSALYLCASSRPRGSSTEAFFGQGTRLTVV.

CDR3 bases: TGTGCCAGCAGCTTTCCGGGACAGGGACGAACTGAAGCTTTCTTT. Encoded protein: CASSFPGQGRTEAFF. This chain links TRBV5-4 with TRBJ1-1, with 9 bases lining up with TRBD1. With V trimmed by 2 bases and J by 5 bases, 7 bases remained unmatched. This CDR3 has 15 residues. Germline values: CDR1 SGHNT, CDR2 YYREEE (reference sequence).

The chain has TRBV19 and TRBJ1-5; 7 nucleotides align to TRBD1. Germline CDR1 reads LNHDA; CDR2 reads SQIVND (reference sequence). This CDR3 spans 14 amino acids. The junction had 9 bases not matched to a gene; V was cut back by 8 bases and J by 5 bases. CDR3 coding DNA: TGTGCCAGTGTAACAGGGGAGGGACATCAGCCCCAGCATTTT. Its protein product is CASVTGEGHQPQHF.